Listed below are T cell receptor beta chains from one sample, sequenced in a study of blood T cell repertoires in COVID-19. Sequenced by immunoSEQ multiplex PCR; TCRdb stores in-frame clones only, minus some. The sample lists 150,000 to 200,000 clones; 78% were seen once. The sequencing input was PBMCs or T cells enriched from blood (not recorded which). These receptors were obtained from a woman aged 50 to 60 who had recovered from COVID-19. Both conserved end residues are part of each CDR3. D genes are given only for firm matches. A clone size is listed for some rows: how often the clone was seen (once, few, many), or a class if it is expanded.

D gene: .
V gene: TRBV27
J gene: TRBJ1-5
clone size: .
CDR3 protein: CASTPGAGNQPQHF

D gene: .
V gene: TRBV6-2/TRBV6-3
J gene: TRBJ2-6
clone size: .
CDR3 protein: CASSPGKAPSGANVLTF

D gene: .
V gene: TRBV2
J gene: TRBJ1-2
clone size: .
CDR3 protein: CASRGLYLGYTF

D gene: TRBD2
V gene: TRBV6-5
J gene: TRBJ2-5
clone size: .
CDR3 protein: CASSPRTSGGETQYF

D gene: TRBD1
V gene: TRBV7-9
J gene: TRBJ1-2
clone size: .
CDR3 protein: CASSFLPTGADGYTF

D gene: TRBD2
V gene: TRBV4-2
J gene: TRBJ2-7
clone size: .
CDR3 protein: CASSQDPSGGAEQYF

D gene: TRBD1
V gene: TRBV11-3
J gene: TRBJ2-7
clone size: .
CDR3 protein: CASSQTGGSYEQYF

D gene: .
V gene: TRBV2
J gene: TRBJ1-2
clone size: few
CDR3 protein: CASEGGSGLQANYGYTF

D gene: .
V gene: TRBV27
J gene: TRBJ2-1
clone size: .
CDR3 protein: CASSEDQDSQGFF

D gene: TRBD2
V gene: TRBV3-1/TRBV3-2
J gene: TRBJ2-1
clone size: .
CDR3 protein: CASSRGTSSYNEQFF

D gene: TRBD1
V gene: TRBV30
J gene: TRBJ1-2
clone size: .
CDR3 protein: CAWRPTGGVYGYTF

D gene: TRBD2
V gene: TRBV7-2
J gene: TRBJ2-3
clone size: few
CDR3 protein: CASSLAGLAGRIDTQYF

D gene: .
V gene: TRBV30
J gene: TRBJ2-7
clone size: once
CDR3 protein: CAWGTGFSYEQYF

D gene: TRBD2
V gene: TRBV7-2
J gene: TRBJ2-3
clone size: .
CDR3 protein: CASSSLAGVADTQYF

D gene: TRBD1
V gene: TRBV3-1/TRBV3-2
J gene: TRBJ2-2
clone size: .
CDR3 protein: CASSRGLGGGELFF

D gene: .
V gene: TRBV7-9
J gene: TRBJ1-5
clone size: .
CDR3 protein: CASSKQGTDNQPQHF

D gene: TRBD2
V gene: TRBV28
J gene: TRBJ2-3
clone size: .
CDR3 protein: CASSLMTSGSLPDTQYF

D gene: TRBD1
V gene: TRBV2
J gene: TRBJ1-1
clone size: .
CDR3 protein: CASSPQGAGTEAFF

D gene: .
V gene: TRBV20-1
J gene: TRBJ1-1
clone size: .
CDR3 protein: CSASDLNTEAFF

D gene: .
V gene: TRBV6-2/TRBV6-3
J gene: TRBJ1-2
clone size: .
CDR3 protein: CASSPRTRPYYGYTF

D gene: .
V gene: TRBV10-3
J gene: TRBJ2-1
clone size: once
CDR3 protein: CAISESEGGRNEQFF

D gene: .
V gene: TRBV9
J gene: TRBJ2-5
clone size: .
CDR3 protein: CASSATTASQETQYF

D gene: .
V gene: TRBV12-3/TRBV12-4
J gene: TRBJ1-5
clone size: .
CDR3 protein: CASSLSGQQPQHF

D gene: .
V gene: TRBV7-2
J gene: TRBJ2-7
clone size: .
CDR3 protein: CASSLWGDPYEQYF

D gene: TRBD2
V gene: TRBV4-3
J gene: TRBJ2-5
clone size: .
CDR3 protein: CASSQELAGEETQYF

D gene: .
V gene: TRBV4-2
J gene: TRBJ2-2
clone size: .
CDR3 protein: CASSQASRLVLGSGELFF

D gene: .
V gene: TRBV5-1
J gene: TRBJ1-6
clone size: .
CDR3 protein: CASSFDRANSPLHF

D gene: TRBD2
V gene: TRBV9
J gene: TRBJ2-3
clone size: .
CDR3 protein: CASSVGTSGSTDTQYF

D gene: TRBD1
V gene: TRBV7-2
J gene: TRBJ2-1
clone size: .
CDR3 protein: CASMRGPSSYNEQFF

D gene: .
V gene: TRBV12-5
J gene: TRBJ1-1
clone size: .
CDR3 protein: CASGDRPTEAFF

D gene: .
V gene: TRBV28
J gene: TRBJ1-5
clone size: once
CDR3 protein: CASSFPGVRPQHF